A selection of T cell receptor beta chains follows, all from one sample in a study of cytomegalovirus exposure and HLA in healthy donors. The method was immunoSEQ multiplex PCR; TCRdb's version includes in-frame clones alone and lacks a portion of them. Of around 80,000 clones in the sample, around 96% were seen once. What was sequenced was PBMCs. These receptors all stem from a woman under 30 in good health and CMV-seronegative. CDR3s include the opening cysteine and the closing phenylalanine or tryptophan. A D gene is named only where the DNA matches it firmly. Some rows mark clone size as missing; the rest say once, few, many or name a class of expanded clone.

V gene: TRBV10-2
J gene: TRBJ2-7
D gene: -
clone size: -
CDR3 protein: CASPGTSIYEQYF
CDR3 DNA: TGCGCCAGCCCCGGGACTTCAATCTACGAGCAGTACTTC

V gene: TRBV5-1
J gene: TRBJ2-7
D gene: -
clone size: once
CDR3 protein: CASSLIGDTTYEQYF
CDR3 DNA: TGCGCCAGCAGCTTGATCGGGGATACGACCTACGAGCAGTACTTC

V gene: TRBV6-5
J gene: TRBJ1-1
D gene: -
clone size: -
CDR3 protein: CASSIGTLNTEAFF
CDR3 DNA: TGTGCCAGCAGTATAGGGACACTCAACACTGAAGCTTTCTTT

V gene: TRBV14
J gene: TRBJ1-2
D gene: TRBD1
clone size: -
CDR3 protein: CASSHEQGAYNGYTF
CDR3 DNA: TGTGCCAGCAGCCATGAACAGGGGGCGTATAATGGCTACACCTTC

V gene: TRBV16
J gene: TRBJ1-2
D gene: -
clone size: -
CDR3 protein: CASSQGSNYGYTF
CDR3 DNA: TGTGCCAGCAGCCAGGGCAGCAACTATGGCTACACCTTC

V gene: TRBV7-9
J gene: TRBJ2-5
D gene: -
clone size: -
CDR3 protein: CASSSQGIKETQYF
CDR3 DNA: TGTGCCAGCAGCTCTCAGGGGATTAAAGAGACCCAGTACTTC

V gene: TRBV7-8
J gene: TRBJ2-7
D gene: TRBD2
clone size: few
CDR3 protein: CASSLNLAGVTYEQYF
CDR3 DNA: TGTGCCAGCAGCTTAAACCTAGCGGGAGTAACCTACGAGCAGTACTTC

V gene: TRBV28
J gene: TRBJ2-7
D gene: -
clone size: -
CDR3 protein: CASSLPGQEQYF
CDR3 DNA: TGTGCCAGCAGTTTACCAGGACAGGAGCAGTACTTC

V gene: TRBV19
J gene: TRBJ1-1
D gene: -
clone size: -
CDR3 protein: CASSPSHSNTEAFF
CDR3 DNA: TGTGCCAGTAGCCCTTCGCACAGTAACACTGAAGCTTTCTTT

V gene: TRBV11-3
J gene: TRBJ2-7
D gene: TRBD1
clone size: -
CDR3 protein: CASSPGQLYEQYF
CDR3 DNA: TGTGCCAGCAGCCCGGGACAGCTCTACGAGCAGTACTTC

V gene: TRBV5-1
J gene: TRBJ2-7
D gene: TRBD1
clone size: -
CDR3 protein: CASSTGTGDPYEQYF
CDR3 DNA: TGCGCCAGCAGCACCGGGACAGGGGATCCCTACGAGCAGTACTTC

V gene: TRBV7-2
J gene: TRBJ2-2
D gene: -
clone size: -
CDR3 protein: CATRLDANTGELFF
CDR3 DNA: TGTGCCACACGACTAGACGCGAACACCGGGGAGCTGTTTTTT

V gene: TRBV14
J gene: TRBJ1-1
D gene: TRBD1
clone size: -
CDR3 protein: CASSPVPGTVLNTEAFF
CDR3 DNA: TGTGCCAGCAGCCCTGTCCCCGGGACAGTGTTGAACACTGAAGCTTTCTTT

V gene: TRBV5-6
J gene: TRBJ2-1
D gene: TRBD2
clone size: -
CDR3 protein: CASSLGDYSGFF
CDR3 DNA: TGTGCCAGCAGCTTGGGGGACTACTCAGGGTTCTTC

V gene: TRBV29-1
J gene: TRBJ1-1
D gene: -
clone size: -
CDR3 protein: CSVQGILNTEAFF
CDR3 DNA: TGCAGCGTTCAGGGGATTCTGAACACTGAAGCTTTCTTT

V gene: TRBV7-2
J gene: TRBJ2-1
D gene: TRBD2
clone size: -
CDR3 protein: CASTPRTSGYNEQFF
CDR3 DNA: TGTGCCAGCACCCCGCGGACTAGCGGATACAATGAGCAGTTCTTC

V gene: TRBV4-1
J gene: TRBJ2-1
D gene: TRBD2
clone size: -
CDR3 protein: CASSRGLAGDEQFF
CDR3 DNA: TGCGCCAGCAGTCGGGGACTAGCGGGAGATGAGCAGTTCTTC

V gene: TRBV5-1
J gene: TRBJ2-3
D gene: -
clone size: -
CDR3 protein: CASSFTILGDTQYF
CDR3 DNA: TGCGCCAGCAGCTTCACCATTCTCGGGGATACGCAGTATTTT